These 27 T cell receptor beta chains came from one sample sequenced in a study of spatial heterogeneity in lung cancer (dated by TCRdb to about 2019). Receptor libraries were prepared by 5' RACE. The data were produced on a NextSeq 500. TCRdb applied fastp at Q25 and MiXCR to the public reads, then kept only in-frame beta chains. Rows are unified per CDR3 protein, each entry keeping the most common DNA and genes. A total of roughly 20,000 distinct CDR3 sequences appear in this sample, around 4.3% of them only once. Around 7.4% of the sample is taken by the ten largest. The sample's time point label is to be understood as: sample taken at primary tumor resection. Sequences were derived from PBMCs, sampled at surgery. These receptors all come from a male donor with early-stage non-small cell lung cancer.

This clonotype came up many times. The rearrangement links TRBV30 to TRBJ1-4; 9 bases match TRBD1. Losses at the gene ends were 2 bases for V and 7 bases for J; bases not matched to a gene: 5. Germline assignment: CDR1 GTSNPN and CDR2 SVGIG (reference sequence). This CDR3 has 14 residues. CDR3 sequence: CAWSQQGAREKLFF. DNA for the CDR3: TGTGCCTGGAGTCAACAGGGGGCGCGTGAAAAACTGTTTTTT.

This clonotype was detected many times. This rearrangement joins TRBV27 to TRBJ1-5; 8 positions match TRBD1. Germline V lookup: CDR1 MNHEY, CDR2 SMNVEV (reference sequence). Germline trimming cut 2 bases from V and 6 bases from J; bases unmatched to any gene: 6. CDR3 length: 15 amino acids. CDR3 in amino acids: CASSLKAGGTQPQHF. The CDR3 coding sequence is TGTGCCAGCAGTTTAAAGGCAGGGGGCACTCAGCCCCAGCATTTT.

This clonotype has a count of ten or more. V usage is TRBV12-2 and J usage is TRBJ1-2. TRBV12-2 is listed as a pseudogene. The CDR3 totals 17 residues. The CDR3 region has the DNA TGTGCAAGTCGCTTATCTCTCGTGAGGAATGCTAACTATGGCTACACCTTC. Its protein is CASRLSLVRNANYGYTF.

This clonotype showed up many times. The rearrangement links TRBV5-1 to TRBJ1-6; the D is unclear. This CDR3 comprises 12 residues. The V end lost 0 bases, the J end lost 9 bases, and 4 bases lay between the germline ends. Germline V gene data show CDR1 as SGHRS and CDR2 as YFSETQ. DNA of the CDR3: TGCGCCAGCAGCTTGGAAGGTTCACCCCTCCACTTT. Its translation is CASSLEGSPLHF.

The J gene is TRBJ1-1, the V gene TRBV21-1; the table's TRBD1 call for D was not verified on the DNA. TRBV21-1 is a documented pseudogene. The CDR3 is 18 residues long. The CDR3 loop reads CASSKVPFTSRSNTEAFF. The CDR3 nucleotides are TGTGCCAGCAGCAAAGTCCCCTTTACTTCCAGATCGAACACTGAAGCTTTCTTT.

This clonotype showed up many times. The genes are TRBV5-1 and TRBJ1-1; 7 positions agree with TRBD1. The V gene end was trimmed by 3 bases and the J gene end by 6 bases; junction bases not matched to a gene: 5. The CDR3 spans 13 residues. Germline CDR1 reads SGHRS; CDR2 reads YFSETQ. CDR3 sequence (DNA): TGCGCCAGCAGCTCGGTGACAGGGTCTGAAGCTTTCTTT. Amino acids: CASSSVTGSEAFF.

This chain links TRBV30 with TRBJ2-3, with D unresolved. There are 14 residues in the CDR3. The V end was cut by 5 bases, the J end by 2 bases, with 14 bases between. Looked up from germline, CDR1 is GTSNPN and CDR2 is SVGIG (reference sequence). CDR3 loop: CAWFRKSSTDTQYF. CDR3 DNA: TGTGCCTGGTTTAGAAAATCCTCCACAGATACGCAGTATTTT.

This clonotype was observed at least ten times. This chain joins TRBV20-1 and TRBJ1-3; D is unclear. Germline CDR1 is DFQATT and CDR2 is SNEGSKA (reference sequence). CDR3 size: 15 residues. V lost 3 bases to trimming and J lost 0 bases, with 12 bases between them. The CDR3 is CSARPRQLSGNTIYF. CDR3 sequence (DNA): TGCAGTGCTAGGCCGCGGCAGCTCTCTGGAAACACCATATATTTT.

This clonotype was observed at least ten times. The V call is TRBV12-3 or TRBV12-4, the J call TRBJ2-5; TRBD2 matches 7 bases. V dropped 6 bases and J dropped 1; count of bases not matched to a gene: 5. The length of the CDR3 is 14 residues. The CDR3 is CASSQIAGQETQYF. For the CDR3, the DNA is TGTGCCAGCAGCCAAATAGCGGGCCAAGAGACCCAGTACTTC.

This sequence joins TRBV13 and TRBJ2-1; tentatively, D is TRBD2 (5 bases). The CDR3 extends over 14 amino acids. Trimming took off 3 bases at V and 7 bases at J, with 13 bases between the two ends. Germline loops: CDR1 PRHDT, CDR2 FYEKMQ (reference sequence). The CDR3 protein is CASSLWETGNEQFF. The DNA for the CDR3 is TGTGCCAGCAGCTTGTGGGAGACGGGGAATGAGCAGTTCTTC.

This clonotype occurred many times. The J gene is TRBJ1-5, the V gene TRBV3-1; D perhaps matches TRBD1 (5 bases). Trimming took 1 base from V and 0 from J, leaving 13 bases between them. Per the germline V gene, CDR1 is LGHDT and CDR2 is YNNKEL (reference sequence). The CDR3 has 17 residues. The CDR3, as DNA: TGTGCCAGCAGCCAAGGAGGTAAAGGGGCTAGCAATCAGCCCCAGCATTTT. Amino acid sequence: CASSQGGKGASNQPQHF.

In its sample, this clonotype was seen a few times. The CDR3 spells CASSPRNEQFF. CDR3 nucleotides: TGTGCCAGCTCACCGCGCAATGAGCAGTTCTTC. V and J are TRBV18 and TRBJ2-1; D ambiguous. CDR1 is KGHSH, CDR2 LQKENI, per germline. Trimming stripped 3 bases from V and 6 bases from J, with 3 bases between. The CDR3 spans 11 residues.

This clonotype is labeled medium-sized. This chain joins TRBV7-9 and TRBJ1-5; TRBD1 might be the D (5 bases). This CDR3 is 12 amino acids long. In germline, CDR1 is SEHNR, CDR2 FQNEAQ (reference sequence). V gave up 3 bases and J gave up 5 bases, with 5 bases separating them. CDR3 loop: CASSFRDQPQHF. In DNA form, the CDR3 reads TGTGCCAGCAGCTTCAGGGATCAGCCCCAGCATTTT.

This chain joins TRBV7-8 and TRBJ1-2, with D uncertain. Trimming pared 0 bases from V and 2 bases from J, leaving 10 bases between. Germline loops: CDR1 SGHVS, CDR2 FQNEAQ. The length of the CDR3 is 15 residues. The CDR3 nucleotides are TGTGCCAGCAGCTTAGCCCGACCGGAGAACTATGGCTACACCTTC. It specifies CASSLARPENYGYTF.

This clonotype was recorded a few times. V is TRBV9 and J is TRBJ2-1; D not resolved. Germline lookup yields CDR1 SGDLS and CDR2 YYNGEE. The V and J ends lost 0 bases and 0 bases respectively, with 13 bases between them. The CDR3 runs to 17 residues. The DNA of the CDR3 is TGTGCCAGCAGCGTAGAAGTTTACCCGAGCTCCTACAATGAGCAGTTCTTC. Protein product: CASSVEVYPSSYNEQFF.

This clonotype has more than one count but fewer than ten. The CDR3 DNA reads TGTGCCAGCAGTCTTCAACGGGAAAAACTGTTTTTT. It specifies CASSLQREKLFF. This sequence joins TRBV7-2 and TRBJ1-4; no clear D gene. The CDR3 is 12 amino acids. Germline V lookup: CDR1 SGHTA, CDR2 FQGNSA. V lost 6 bases and J lost 8, with 10 bases in between.

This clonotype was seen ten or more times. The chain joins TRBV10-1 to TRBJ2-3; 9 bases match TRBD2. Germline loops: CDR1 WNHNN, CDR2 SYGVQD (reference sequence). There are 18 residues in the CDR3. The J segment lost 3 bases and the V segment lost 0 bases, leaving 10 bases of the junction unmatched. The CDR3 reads CASSESKLAGGWTDTQYF. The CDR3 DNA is TGCGCCAGCAGTGAGTCGAAGTTGGCGGGAGGGTGGACAGATACGCAGTATTTT.

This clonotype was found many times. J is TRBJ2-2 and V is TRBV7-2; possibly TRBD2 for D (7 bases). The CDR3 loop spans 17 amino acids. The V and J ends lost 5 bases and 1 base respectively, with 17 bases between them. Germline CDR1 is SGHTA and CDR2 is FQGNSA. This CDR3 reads CASSTRGGGLNTGELFF. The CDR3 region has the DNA TGTGCCAGCAGCACCAGGGGAGGGGGATTGAACACCGGGGAGCTGTTTTTT.

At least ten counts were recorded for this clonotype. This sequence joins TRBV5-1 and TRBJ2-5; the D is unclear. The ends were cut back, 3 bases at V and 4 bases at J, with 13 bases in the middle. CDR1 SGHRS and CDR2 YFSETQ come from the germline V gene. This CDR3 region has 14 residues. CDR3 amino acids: CASSSLDTTETQYF. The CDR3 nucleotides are TGCGCCAGCAGCTCCCTGGATACCACAGAGACCCAGTACTTC.

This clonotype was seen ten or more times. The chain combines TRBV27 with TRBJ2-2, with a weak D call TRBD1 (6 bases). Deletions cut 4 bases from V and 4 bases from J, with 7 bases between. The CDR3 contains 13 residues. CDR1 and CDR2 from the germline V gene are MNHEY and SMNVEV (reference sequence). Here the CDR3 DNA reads TGTGCCAGCAGTTCAGGGGCCACCGGGGAGCTGTTTTTT. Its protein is CASSSGATGELFF.

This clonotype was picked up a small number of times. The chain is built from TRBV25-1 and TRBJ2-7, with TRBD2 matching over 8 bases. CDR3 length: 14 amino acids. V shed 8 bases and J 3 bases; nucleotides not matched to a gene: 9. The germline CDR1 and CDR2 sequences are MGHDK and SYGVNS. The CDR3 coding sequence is TGTGCCAGCGTTAGGGGGGGACTAGACTACGAGCAGTACTTC. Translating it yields CASVRGGLDYEQYF.

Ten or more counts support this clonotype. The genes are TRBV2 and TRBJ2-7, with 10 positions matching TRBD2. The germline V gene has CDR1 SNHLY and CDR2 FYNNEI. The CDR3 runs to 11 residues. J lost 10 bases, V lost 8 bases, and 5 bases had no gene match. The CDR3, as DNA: TGTGCCAGCGGGACTAGCGACCCCCAGTACTTC. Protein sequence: CASGTSDPQYF.

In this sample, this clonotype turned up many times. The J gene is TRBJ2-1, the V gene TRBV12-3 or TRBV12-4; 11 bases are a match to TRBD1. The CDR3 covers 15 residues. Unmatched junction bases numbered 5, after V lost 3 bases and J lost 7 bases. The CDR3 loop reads CASSFGDRGFNEQFF. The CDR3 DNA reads TGTGCCAGCAGTTTTGGGGACAGGGGGTTTAATGAGCAGTTCTTC.

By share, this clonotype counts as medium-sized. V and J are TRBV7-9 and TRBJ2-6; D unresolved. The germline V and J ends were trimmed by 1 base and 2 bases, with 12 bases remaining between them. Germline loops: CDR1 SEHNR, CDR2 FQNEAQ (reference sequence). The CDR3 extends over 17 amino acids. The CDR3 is CASSLGVWVAGANVLTF. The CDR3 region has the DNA TGTGCCAGCAGCTTAGGCGTCTGGGTAGCTGGGGCCAACGTCCTGACTTTC. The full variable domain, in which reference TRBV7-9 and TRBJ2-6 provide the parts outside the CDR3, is DTGVSQNPRHKITKRGQNVTFRCDPISEHNRLYWYRQTLGQGPEFLTYFQNEAQLEKSRLLSDRFSAERPKGSFSTLEIQRTEQGDSAMYLCASSLGVWVAGANVLTFGAGSRLTVL.

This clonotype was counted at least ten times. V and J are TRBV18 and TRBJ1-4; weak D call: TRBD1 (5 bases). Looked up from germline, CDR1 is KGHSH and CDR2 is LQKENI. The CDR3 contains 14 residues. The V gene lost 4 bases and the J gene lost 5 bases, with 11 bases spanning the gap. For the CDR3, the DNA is TGTGCCAGCTCACGGGTCAGGGACAATGAAAAACTGTTTTTT. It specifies CASSRVRDNEKLFF.

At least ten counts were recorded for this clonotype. This chain's CDR3 is CASSLIPSTTPYEQYF. CDR3 nucleotides: TGCGCCAGCAGCTTGATTCCCTCGACTACTCCCTACGAGCAGTACTTC. This rearrangement joins TRBV5-1 to TRBJ2-7; the D gene is possibly TRBD2 (5 bases). The length of the CDR3 is 16 residues. The germline V gene encodes CDR1 SGHRS and CDR2 YFSETQ. V lost 1 base to trimming and J lost 2 bases, with 16 bases between them.

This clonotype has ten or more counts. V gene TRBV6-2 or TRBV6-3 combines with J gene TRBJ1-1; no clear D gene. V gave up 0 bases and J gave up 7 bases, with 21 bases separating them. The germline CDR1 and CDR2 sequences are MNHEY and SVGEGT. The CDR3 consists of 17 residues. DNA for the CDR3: TGTGCCAGCAGTTACTCGAGTTCGTGGGAACAGATGGATGAAGCTTTCTTT. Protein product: CASSYSSSWEQMDEAFF.